This TCR beta chain is from a study of identical twins. A single record per CDR3 protein comes from TCRdb applying MiXCR to the 5' RACE reads. The sample records a few hundred thousand distinct CDR3 sequences, approximately 9.6% being singletons. The CDR3 has 17 amino acids. V trimming: 0 bases; J trimming: 7 bases; junction bases outside the gene matches: 6. Germline-derived CDR1 and CDR2 are LGHNA and YNFKEQ. This clonotype was detected ten times or more. The same data also contributed to another study, on yellow fever vaccine responses in identical twins.

Sequencing was done on a sample of PBMCs. The TCR originated in a woman between 18 and 29 years old in good health. The rearrangement links TRBV4-2 to TRBJ2-1, with TRBD2 identical over 13 bases. CDR3 in DNA: TGTGCCAGCAGCCAAGATAGCCGGACTAGCGGGAGTAATGAGCAGTTCTTC. It is translated as CASSQDSRTSGSNEQFF.